This T cell receptor (beta chain) was found in a study of cytomegalovirus exposure and HLA in healthy donors. In the study overall: About 85 million unique TCR sequences came from HLA-typed donors in an early release.

Comments on this clone: Its antigen is unidentified.

Study outcomes and limitations: In a later analysis, HLA-associated beta chains showed higher expansion and lower generation probabilities than comparable chains. Association of 16,951 TCR beta sequences with HLA alleles was found at 0.05 false discovery rate in a later analysis. The productive fraction for most TCR beta V segments was about 87% or about 30% in an earlier analysis.

The PCR was carried out with 60 Vbeta primers and 13 Jbeta primers. Repertoires were generated with immunoSEQ multiplex PCR, while TCRdb's copy carries only in-frame clones and drops some. Of approximately 240,000 clones in the sample, about 89% were seen once. The receptor comes from a woman younger than 35 in good health and CMV-seronegative. The sequenced sample was PBMCs.

As DNA, the CDR3 is TGTGCCAGCAGCGAAGACATGACGGGGGCCTACGAGCAGTACTTC. Its translation: CASSEDMTGAYEQYF. The V call is TRBV13, the J call TRBJ2-7; D may be TRBD2 (6 bases). Germline assignment: CDR1 PRHDT and CDR2 FYEKMQ (reference sequence). V was pared by 5 bases and J by 2 bases, with 16 bases between. CDR3 size: 15 residues. The full variable domain, rest sourced from reference TRBV13 and TRBJ2-7, is AAGVIQSPRHLIKEKRETATLKCYPIPRHDTVYWYQQGPGQDPQFLISFYEKMQSDKGSIPDRFSAQQFSDYHSELNMSSLELGDSALYFCASSEDMTGAYEQYFGPGTRLTVT.